Only a few counts were recorded for the clone carrying this T cell receptor (beta chain). The antigen is unknown. One entry per CDR3 protein, called by TCRdb with MiXCR from the 5' RACE reads. This sample yields about 310,000 distinct CDR3 sequences, of which about 16% are seen a single time; 22% belongs to the top ten. The sample belongs to a study of T-cell memory formation after mild COVID-19. Points from the study as a whole: Clones that shrank (day 15 to 85) were balanced CD4/CD8, whereas later expanders leaned CD4+.

V trimming: 5 bases; J trimming: 3 bases; junction bases outside the gene matches: 2. Germline CDR1 SEHNR, CDR2 FQNEAQ (reference sequence). The length of the CDR3 is 13 residues. The receptor comes from a man between 18 and 35 years old who had mild COVID-19 (a few samples of this study predate the infection). Cell type and time point are not known. This rearrangement joins TRBV7-9 to TRBJ2-5; the match to TRBD2 covers 8 bases. The specimen was PBMCs or a T cell subset sorted from them (not recorded which). CDR3 amino acids: CASSPTSEETQYF. The DNA for the CDR3 is TGTGCCAGCAGCCCGACTAGCGAAGAGACCCAGTACTTC.